A selection of T cell receptor beta chains follows, all from one sample in a study of blood T cell repertoires in COVID-19. The data were produced by immunoSEQ multiplex PCR, yet TCRdb's version contains in-frame clones alone and is incomplete. The sample includes 45,000 or so clones, about 88% of them seen just once. The sequencing sample was made of peripheral blood. These receptors all come from a human donor in a cohort sampled during active COVID-19. Each CDR3 is given with its conserved first and last residue. The order of the fields is clone size, D gene, J gene, V gene, CDR3 protein, CDR3 DNA. The D gene is left open where the match is weak. Some rows have no size entry. The others give once, few or many, or a class for an expanded clone.

>.|.|TRBJ2-5|TRBV11-2
CASKLDYRETQYF
TGTGCCAGCAAACTAGACTACCGAGAGACCCAGTACTTC
>.|.|TRBJ2-2|TRBV7-8
CASKFAEVTGELFF
TGTGCCAGCAAGTTTGCGGAGGTCACCGGGGAGCTGTTTTTT
>.|.|TRBJ1-2|TRBV19
CASSIDLRRDSGYTF
TGTGCCAGTAGTATAGATCTGAGGAGGGATAGTGGCTACACCTTC
>.|.|TRBJ2-6|TRBV9
CASSTPGTGANVLTF
TGTGCCAGCAGCACTCCAGGGACTGGGGCCAACGTCCTGACTTTC
>.|.|TRBJ2-1|TRBV6-2/TRBV6-3
CASSYSSGGSYNEQFF
TGTGCCAGCAGTTATTCATCCGGGGGCTCCTACAATGAGCAGTTCTTC
>.|TRBD2|TRBJ2-7|TRBV5-6
CASSWRGGGANEQYF
TGTGCCAGCAGCTGGCGGGGCGGGGGGGCGAACGAGCAGTACTTC
>.|.|TRBJ2-5|TRBV11-3
CASSFSGGALRETQYF
TGTGCCAGCAGCTTCAGTGGGGGGGCCCTACGAGAGACCCAGTACTTC
>.|TRBD1|TRBJ2-1|TRBV19
CASGESRGPRFYNEQFF
TGTGCCAGTGGAGAGAGCAGGGGGCCAAGATTCTACAATGAGCAGTTCTTC
>.|TRBD2|TRBJ2-2|TRBV4-2
CASSRGTSGLNTGELFF
TGTGCCAGCAGCCGAGGGACTAGCGGGTTAAACACCGGGGAGCTGTTTTTT
>.|.|TRBJ1-3|TRBV27
CASTGTLSGNTIYF
TGTGCCAGTACCGGGACACTCTCTGGAAACACCATATATTTT
>.|.|TRBJ1-2|TRBV29-1
CSVEWELYGYTF
TGCAGCGTTGAATGGGAGCTATATGGCTACACCTTC
>.|TRBD1|TRBJ1-1|TRBV7-9
CASTSPRQGWTEAFF
TGTGCCAGCACCTCCCCTCGACAGGGGTGGACTGAAGCTTTCTTT
>.|TRBD2|TRBJ2-3|TRBV5-1
CASSFSAGSSDTQYF
TGCGCCAGCAGCTTTTCAGCGGGGAGTTCGGATACGCAGTATTTT
>.|.|TRBJ2-7|TRBV9
CASSVEQGTYEQYF
TGTGCCAGCAGCGTAGAGCAGGGGACCTACGAGCAGTACTTC
>.|.|TRBJ1-2|TRBV12-3/TRBV12-4
CASSFPGVGYTF
TGTGCCAGCAGTTTTCCCGGGGTTGGCTACACCTTC
>.|.|TRBJ2-7|TRBV12-3/TRBV12-4
CASSSTSFYEQYF
TGTGCCAGCAGTTCCACTAGTTTCTACGAGCAGTACTTC
>once|.|TRBJ1-5|TRBV21-1
CASSKEGTGSSNQPQHF
TGTGCCAGCAGCAAAGAGGGGACAGGGTCAAGCAATCAGCCCCAGCATTTT
>.|.|TRBJ1-5|TRBV6-5
CASSYSADAGNQPQHF
TGTGCCAGCAGTTACTCAGCGGATGCAGGCAATCAGCCCCAGCATTTT
>once|TRBD2|TRBJ2-4|TRBV5-4
CASSLGGRENIQYF
TGTGCCAGCAGCTTGGGAGGGAGGGAAAACATTCAGTACTTC
>.|.|TRBJ2-3|TRBV5-4
CASSLAPGAGGDTQYF
TGTGCCAGCAGCTTGGCCCCGGGGGCCGGGGGGGATACGCAGTATTTT
>few|TRBD1|TRBJ2-1|TRBV10-1
CASSLTGNNEQFF
TGCGCCAGCAGTCTGACAGGGAACAATGAGCAGTTCTTC
>.|TRBD2|TRBJ2-1|TRBV9
CASSVGAGGRNEQFF
TGTGCCAGCAGCGTAGGAGCGGGGGGAAGGAATGAGCAGTTCTTC
>.|.|TRBJ2-7|TRBV5-5
CASSSGTPRRYEQYF
TGTGCCAGCAGCTCCGGGACACCTAGACGCTACGAGCAGTACTTC
>.|.|TRBJ2-3|TRBV2
CASSEVAQGGEYF
TGTGCCAGCAGTGAAGTTGCTCAGGGGGGAGAGTATTTT
>.|TRBD1|TRBJ1-5|TRBV7-8
CASSWDRGDQPQHF
TGTGCCAGCAGCTGGGACAGGGGTGATCAGCCCCAGCATTTT
>.|.|TRBJ1-2|TRBV6-6
CASSPVQYYGYTF
TGTGCCAGCAGCCCAGTACAGTACTATGGCTACACCTTC
>.|TRBD1|TRBJ2-7|TRBV29-1
CSVEADTGGSEQYF
TGCAGCGTTGAGGCCGATACAGGGGGCAGCGAGCAGTACTTC
>.|.|TRBJ2-3|TRBV19
CASTGGKSTDTQYF
TGTGCCAGTACGGGCGGGAAAAGCACAGATACGCAGTATTTT
>.|TRBD2|TRBJ2-3|TRBV19
CASSKGLAGGLSTDTQYF
TGTGCCAGTAGTAAAGGGTTAGCGGGGGGACTCAGCACAGATACGCAGTATTTT
>.|TRBD1|TRBJ2-1|TRBV7-2
CASSSDRAAYNEQFF
TGTGCCAGCAGCTCTGACAGGGCGGCCTACAATGAGCAGTTCTTC
>once|.|TRBJ1-6|TRBV30
CAWTLLRTAYNSPLHF
TGTGCCTGGACCCTCCTACGGACAGCCTATAATTCACCCCTCCACTTT
>few|.|TRBJ1-2|TRBV7-9
CASSTDTFYGYTF
TGTGCCAGCAGCACAGACACGTTCTATGGCTACACCTTC
>.|.|TRBJ2-2|TRBV24-1
CATTRAGELFF
TGTGCCACCACCCGGGCCGGGGAGCTGTTTTTT
>.|TRBD1|TRBJ2-7|TRBV6-2/TRBV6-3
CASSHPGQAYEQYF
TGTGCCAGCAGTCACCCGGGACAGGCGTACGAGCAGTACTTC
>.|TRBD1|TRBJ1-2|TRBV5-5
CASSTGGNYGYTF
TGTGCCAGCAGCACAGGGGGCAACTATGGCTACACCTTC
>.|TRBD2|TRBJ2-7|TRBV6-2/TRBV6-3
CASSPQLAGYGEQYF
TGTGCCAGCAGTCCGCAACTAGCGGGGTACGGCGAGCAGTACTTC
>.|.|TRBJ1-5|TRBV30
CAWSVRGASNQPQHF
TGTGCCTGGAGTGTCCGGGGGGCTAGCAATCAGCCCCAGCATTTT
>.|.|TRBJ1-5|TRBV2
CASSVARVGNQPQHF
TGTGCCAGCAGTGTTGCCAGGGTCGGCAATCAGCCCCAGCATTTT
>.|.|TRBJ1-3|TRBV3-1/TRBV3-2
CASSQAGNAIYF
TGTGCCAGCAGCCAAGCAGGGAACGCCATATATTTT
>.|.|TRBJ2-7|TRBV9
CASSVGYSRFDEQYF
TGTGCCAGCAGCGTAGGTTATTCGAGGTTTGACGAGCAGTACTTC
>.|.|TRBJ2-2|TRBV4-2
CASSQEIGGELFF
TGTGCCAGCAGCCAAGAGATCGGCGGGGAGCTGTTTTTT
>.|.|TRBJ2-7|TRBV6-2/TRBV6-3
CASSYELSYEQYF
TGTGCCAGCAGTTACGAACTCTCCTACGAGCAGTACTTC
>.|.|TRBJ1-1|TRBV5-1
CASSSAGGTEAFF
TGCGCCAGCAGCTCTGCGGGGGGCACTGAAGCTTTCTTT
>.|.|TRBJ2-7|TRBV30
CAWSGAVIRYEQYF
TGTGCCTGGAGTGGGGCAGTAATAAGGTACGAGCAGTACTTC
>few|TRBD2|TRBJ2-2|TRBV12-5
CASGLSGGYTGELFF
TGTGCTAGTGGACTTAGCGGGGGGTACACCGGGGAGCTGTTTTTT
>.|.|TRBJ2-7|TRBV18
CASSPSSKAYEQYF
TGTGCCAGCTCACCGAGTTCGAAAGCTTACGAGCAGTACTTC
>.|.|TRBJ1-2|TRBV12-3/TRBV12-4
CASSSSGTYTF
TGTGCCAGCAGTTCCTCGGGAACCTACACCTTC
>.|.|TRBJ2-7|TRBV9
CASSAGQGLTYEQYF
TGTGCCAGCAGCGCAGGTCAGGGTCTCACCTACGAGCAGTACTTC
>.|.|TRBJ2-6|TRBV6-2/TRBV6-3
CASSHRGSGANVLTF
TGTGCCAGCAGTCACCGGGGGTCTGGGGCCAACGTCCTGACTTTC
>few|.|TRBJ1-6|TRBV9
CASSVSGTGGTPLHF
TGTGCCAGCAGCGTTAGTGGAACAGGCGGTACACCCCTCCACTTT
>.|TRBD1|TRBJ1-2|TRBV9
CASSSRQGGGYTF
TGTGCCAGCAGCTCCCGACAGGGGGGTGGCTACACCTTC
>.|TRBD1|TRBJ2-3|TRBV7-2
CASSRPGQGASSTDTQYF
TGTGCCAGCAGCCGGCCTGGACAGGGTGCCTCTAGCACAGATACGCAGTATTTT
>.|.|TRBJ2-7|TRBV27
CASTGDNSYEQYF
TGTGCCAGCACCGGGGACAATTCCTACGAGCAGTACTTC
>.|TRBD1|TRBJ2-7|TRBV6-5
CASSSSRDRVYLF
TGTGCCAGCAGTTCCTCCCGGGACAGGGTATACCTCTTC
>.|TRBD1|TRBJ2-3|TRBV5-4
CASSNRDSLFTDTQYF
TGTGCCAGCAGCAACCGGGACAGCCTTTTCACAGATACGCAGTATTTT
>.|.|TRBJ2-3|TRBV15
CATSRGDLTDTQYF
TGTGCCACCAGCAGAGGGGACTTAACAGATACGCAGTATTTT
>.|TRBD1|TRBJ2-3|TRBV19
CATRDRGTDTQYF
TGTGCCACCAGGGACAGGGGAACAGATACGCAGTATTTT
>.|.|TRBJ2-3|TRBV2
CASSEQVGLLNTQYF
TGTGCCAGCAGTGAACAGGTGGGCCTTCTCAATACGCAGTATTTT
>medium-sized|.|TRBJ1-5|TRBV7-9
CASSLAGGEQPQHF
TGTGCCAGCAGCTTAGCGGGCGGGGAGCAGCCCCAGCATTTT
>once|TRBD2|TRBJ2-3|TRBV7-7
CASSLASGGADTQYF
TGTGCTAGCAGCTTAGCTAGCGGGGGGGCAGATACGCAGTATTTT